These 8 T cell receptor beta chains originate from one sample sequenced in a study of identical twins. MiXCR was run by TCRdb on the 5' RACE reads, yielding one entry per CDR3 protein. The data contain about 900,000 distinct CDR3 sequences, 9% to 15% of them singletons. The sample also formed part of further work on yellow fever vaccine responses in identical twins.

What was sequenced was PBMCs. The origin of the receptors is a young woman in good health.

This clonotype was seen at least ten times. This rearrangement joins TRBV6-1 to TRBJ2-3; 9 nucleotides agree with TRBD2. Per germline, CDR1 MNHNS and CDR2 SASEGT. Losses at the gene ends were 7 bases for V and 6 bases for J; bases not matched to a gene: 8. CDR3 length: 14 amino acids. The CDR3 nucleotides read TGTGCCAGCAAGGAGCGGGGGGAAGCGGATACGCAGTATTTT. It yields the protein CASKERGEADTQYF.

This chain connects TRBV6-5 to TRBJ1-2; D is uncertain. CDR3 size: 14 residues. Per the germline V gene, CDR1 is MNHEY and CDR2 is SVGAGI. Trimming shortened V by 0 bases and J by 4 bases, and 9 bases separated the two germline ends. The CDR3 region is CASSYSGRSYGYTF. The CDR3, as DNA: TGTGCCAGCAGTTACTCGGGCAGGAGCTATGGCTACACCTTC.

The CDR3 spells CASSSKRGESSGANVLTF. The CDR3 region has the DNA TGTGCCAGCAGCTCAAAGCGGGGGGAGAGCTCTGGGGCCAACGTCCTGACTTTC. The chain links TRBV11-2 to TRBJ2-6; 9 nucleotides line up with TRBD2. In germline, CDR1 is SGHAT, CDR2 FQNNGV. Losses at the gene ends were 4 bases for V and 0 bases for J; bases not matched to a gene: 7. This CDR3 contains 18 residues.

This clonotype was recorded a few times. The chain couples TRBV19 to TRBJ2-3; unclear D gene. The CDR3 runs to 15 residues. Trimming removed 0 bases at V and 2 bases at J, with 9 bases between. Germline assignment: CDR1 LNHDA and CDR2 SQIVND (reference sequence). The CDR3 loop reads CASSIDGVFTDTQYF. Written as DNA, the CDR3 is TGTGCCAGTAGTATAGATGGAGTTTTCACAGATACGCAGTATTTT.

This clonotype was detected ten times or more. The genes are TRBV7-6 and TRBJ2-3; the D is unclear. The CDR3 consists of 14 residues. The germline V and J ends were trimmed by 8 bases and 2 bases, with 14 bases remaining between them. Germline lookup yields CDR1 SGHVS and CDR2 FNYEAQ. Here the CDR3 DNA reads TGTGCCAGCGCGTGGGTCGGGCCCACAGATACGCAGTATTTT. The encoded protein is CASAWVGPTDTQYF.

This clonotype was counted between two and nine times. The V and J genes are TRBV12-3 or TRBV12-4 and TRBJ2-1; 10 bases are a match to TRBD2. V gave up 6 bases and J gave up 3 bases; unmatched junction bases: 5. This CDR3 comprises 15 residues. The CDR3 nucleotides are TGTGCCAGCAGGCAGGCTAGCGGGGGCTACAATGAGCAGTTCTTC. Amino acid sequence: CASRQASGGYNEQFF.

This clonotype was seen a handful of times. This chain joins TRBV3-1 and TRBJ2-5; no definite D call. V was pared by 3 bases and J by 7 bases, with 6 bases between. In germline, CDR1 is LGHDT, CDR2 YNNKEL (reference sequence). The CDR3 extends over 11 amino acids. The CDR3 is CASSHGSTQYF. For the CDR3, the DNA is TGTGCCAGCAGCCATGGGTCGACCCAGTACTTC.

This chain links TRBV20-1 with TRBJ2-1; tentative D call: TRBD2 (5 bases). Trimming left V 0 bases short and J 3 bases short, with 12 bases between. CDR1 and CDR2 from the germline V gene are DFQATT and SNEGSKA (reference sequence). The CDR3 has 15 residues. The CDR3 nucleotides read TGCAGTGCTAGAGATGTGGTGGGAGACTACAATGAGCAGTTCTTC. Protein sequence: CSARDVVGDYNEQFF.